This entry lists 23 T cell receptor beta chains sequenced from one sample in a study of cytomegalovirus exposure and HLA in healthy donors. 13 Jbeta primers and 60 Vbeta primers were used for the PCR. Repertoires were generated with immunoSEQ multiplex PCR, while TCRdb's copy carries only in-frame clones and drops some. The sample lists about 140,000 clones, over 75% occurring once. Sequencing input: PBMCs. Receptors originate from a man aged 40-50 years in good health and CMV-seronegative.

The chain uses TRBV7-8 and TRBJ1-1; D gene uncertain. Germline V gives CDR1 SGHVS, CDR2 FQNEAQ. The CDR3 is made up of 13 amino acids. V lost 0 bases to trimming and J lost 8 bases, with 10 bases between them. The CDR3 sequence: CASSLAHRVEAFF. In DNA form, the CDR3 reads TGTGCCAGCAGCTTAGCGCACCGAGTCGAAGCTTTCTTT.

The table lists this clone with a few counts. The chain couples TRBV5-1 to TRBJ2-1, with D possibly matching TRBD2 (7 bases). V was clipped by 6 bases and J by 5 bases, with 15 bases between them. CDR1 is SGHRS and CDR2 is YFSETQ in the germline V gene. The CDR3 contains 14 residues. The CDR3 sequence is CASTEGGVHNEQFF. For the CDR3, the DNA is TGCGCCAGCACGGAAGGGGGGGTACACAATGAGCAGTTCTTC.

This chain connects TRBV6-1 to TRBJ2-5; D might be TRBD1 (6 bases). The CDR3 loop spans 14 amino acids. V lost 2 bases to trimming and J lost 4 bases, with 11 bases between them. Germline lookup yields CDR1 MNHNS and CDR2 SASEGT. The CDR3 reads CASSERGNRETQYF. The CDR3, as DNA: TGTGCCAGCAGTGAAAGGGGGAATCGAGAGACCCAGTACTTC.

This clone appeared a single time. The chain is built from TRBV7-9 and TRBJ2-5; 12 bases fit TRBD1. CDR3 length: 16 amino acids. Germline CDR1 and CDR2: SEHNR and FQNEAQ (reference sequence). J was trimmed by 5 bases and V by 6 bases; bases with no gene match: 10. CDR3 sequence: CASRPGTGGVSETQYF. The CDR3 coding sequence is TGTGCCAGCAGACCCGGGACAGGGGGCGTGAGCGAGACCCAGTACTTC.

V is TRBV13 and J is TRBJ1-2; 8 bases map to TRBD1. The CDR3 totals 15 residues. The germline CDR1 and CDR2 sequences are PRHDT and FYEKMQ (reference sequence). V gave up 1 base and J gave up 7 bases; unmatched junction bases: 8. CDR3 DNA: TGTGCCAGCAGCTTAGTGCCCCGGGACAGGCGTGGCTACACCTTC. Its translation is CASSLVPRDRRGYTF.

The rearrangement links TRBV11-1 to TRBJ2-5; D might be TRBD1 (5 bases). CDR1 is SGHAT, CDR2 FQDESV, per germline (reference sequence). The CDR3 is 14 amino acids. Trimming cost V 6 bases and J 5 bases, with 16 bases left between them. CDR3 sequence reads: CASRTTEPRETQYF. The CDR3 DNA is TGTGCCAGCAGAACGACAGAGCCTAGGGAGACCCAGTACTTC.

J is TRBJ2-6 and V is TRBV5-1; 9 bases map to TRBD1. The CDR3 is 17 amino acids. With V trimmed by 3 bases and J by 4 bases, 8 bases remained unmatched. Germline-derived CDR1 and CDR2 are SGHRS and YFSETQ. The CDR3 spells CASSSGTGSAGANVLTF. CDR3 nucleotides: TGCGCCAGCAGCTCCGGGACAGGGAGCGCCGGGGCCAACGTCCTGACTTTC.

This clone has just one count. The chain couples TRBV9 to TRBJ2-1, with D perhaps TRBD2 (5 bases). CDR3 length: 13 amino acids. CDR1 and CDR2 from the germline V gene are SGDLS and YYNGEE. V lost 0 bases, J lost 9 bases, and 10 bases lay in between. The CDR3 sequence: CASSVDRGSEQFF. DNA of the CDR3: TGTGCCAGCAGCGTAGATAGAGGGAGTGAGCAGTTCTTC. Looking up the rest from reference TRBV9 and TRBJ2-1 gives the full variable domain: DSGVTQTPKHLITATGQRVTLRCSPRSGDLSVYWYQQSLDQGLQFLIQYYNGEERAKGNILERFSAQQFPDLHSELNLSSLELGDSALYFCASSVDRGSEQFFGPGTRLTVL.

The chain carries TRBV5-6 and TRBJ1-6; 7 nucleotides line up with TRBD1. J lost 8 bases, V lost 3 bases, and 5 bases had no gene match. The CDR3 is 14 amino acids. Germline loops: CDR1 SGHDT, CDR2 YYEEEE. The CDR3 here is CASSWDSRDSPLHF. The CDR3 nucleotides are TGTGCCAGCAGCTGGGACAGCCGGGATTCACCCCTCCACTTT.

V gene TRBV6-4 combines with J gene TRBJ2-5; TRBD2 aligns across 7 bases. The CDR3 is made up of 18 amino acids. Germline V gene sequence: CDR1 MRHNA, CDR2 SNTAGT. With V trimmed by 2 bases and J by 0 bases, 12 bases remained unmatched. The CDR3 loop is CASSDKWSLAEDQETQYF. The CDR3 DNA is TGTGCCAGCAGTGACAAGTGGTCCCTAGCGGAGGACCAAGAGACCCAGTACTTC.

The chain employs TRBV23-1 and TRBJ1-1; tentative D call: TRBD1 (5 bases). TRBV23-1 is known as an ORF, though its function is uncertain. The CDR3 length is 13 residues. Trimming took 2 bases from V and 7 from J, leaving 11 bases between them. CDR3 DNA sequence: TGCGCCAGCAGTCAAACGGACACTTATGAAGCTTTCTTT. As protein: CASSQTDTYEAFF.

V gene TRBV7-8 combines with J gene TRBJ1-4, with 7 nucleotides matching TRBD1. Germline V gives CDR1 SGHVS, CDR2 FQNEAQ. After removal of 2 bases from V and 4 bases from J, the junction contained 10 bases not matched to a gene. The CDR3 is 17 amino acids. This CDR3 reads CASSLKDRRVDNEKLFF. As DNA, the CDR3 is TGTGCCAGCAGCTTAAAGGACAGGCGAGTTGATAATGAAAAACTGTTTTTT.

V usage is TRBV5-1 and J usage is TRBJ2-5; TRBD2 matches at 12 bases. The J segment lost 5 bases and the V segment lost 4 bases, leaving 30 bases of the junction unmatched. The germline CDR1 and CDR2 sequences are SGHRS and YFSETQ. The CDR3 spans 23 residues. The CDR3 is CASSNRDRRTSGAYYRPVETQYF. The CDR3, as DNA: TGCGCCAGCAGCAACCGGGACAGGAGGACTAGCGGGGCTTACTACCGACCTGTGGAGACCCAGTACTTC.

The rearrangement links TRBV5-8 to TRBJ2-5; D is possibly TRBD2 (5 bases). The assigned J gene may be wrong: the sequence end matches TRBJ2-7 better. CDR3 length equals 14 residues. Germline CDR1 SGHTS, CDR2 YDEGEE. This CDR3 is CASSFFVRAYEQYF. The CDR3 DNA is TGTGCCAGCAGCTTTTTCGTGAGGGCCTACGAGCAGTACTTC.

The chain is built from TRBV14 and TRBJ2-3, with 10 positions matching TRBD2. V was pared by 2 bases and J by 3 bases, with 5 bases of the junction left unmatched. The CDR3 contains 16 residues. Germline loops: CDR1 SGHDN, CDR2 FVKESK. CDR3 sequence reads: CASSQLAGVWTDTQYF. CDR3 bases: TGTGCCAGCAGCCAACTAGCGGGAGTGTGGACAGATACGCAGTATTTT.

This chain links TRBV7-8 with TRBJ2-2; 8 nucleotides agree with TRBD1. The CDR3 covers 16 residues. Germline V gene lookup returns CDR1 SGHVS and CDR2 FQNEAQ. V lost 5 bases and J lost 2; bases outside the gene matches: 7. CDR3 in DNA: TGTGCCAGCAGCCCGAGGACAGGGCAAAACACCGGGGAGCTGTTTTTT. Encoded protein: CASSPRTGQNTGELFF.

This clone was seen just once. The CDR3 protein is CAWSVLAGGGEQYF. CDR3 in DNA: TGTGCCTGGAGTGTACTGGCGGGAGGGGGCGAGCAGTACTTC. This chain links TRBV30 with TRBJ2-7, with 9 positions matching TRBD2. Germline values: CDR1 GTSNPN, CDR2 SVGIG (reference sequence). J gave up 6 bases and V 0 bases, and 6 bases lay outside the gene matches. The CDR3 extends over 14 amino acids.

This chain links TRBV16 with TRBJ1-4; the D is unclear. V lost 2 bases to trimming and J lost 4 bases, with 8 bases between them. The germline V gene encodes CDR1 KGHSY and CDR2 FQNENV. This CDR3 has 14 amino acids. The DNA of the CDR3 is TGTGCCAGCAGCCAAGGGCAGCTTAATGAAAAACTGTTTTTT. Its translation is CASSQGQLNEKLFF.

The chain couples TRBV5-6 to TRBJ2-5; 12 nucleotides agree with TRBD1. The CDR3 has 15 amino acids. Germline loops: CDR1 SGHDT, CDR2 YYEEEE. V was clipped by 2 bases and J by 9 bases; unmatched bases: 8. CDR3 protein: CASSFPGQGAGSQYF. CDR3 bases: TGTGCCAGCAGCTTTCCGGGACAGGGGGCCGGGTCCCAGTACTTC.

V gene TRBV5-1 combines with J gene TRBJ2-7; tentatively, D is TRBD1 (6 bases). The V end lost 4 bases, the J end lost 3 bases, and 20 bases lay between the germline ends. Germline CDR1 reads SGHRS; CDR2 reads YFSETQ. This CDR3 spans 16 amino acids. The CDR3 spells CASSPQPDRTSYEQYF. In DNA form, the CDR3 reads TGCGCCAGCAGCCCTCAGCCAGACAGGACAAGCTACGAGCAGTACTTC.

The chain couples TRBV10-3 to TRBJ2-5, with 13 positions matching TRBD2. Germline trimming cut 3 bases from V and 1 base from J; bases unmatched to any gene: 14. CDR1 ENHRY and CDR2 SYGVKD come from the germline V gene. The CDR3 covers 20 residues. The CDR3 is CAISDTQGWTSGGPQETQYF. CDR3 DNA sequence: TGTGCCATCAGTGATACCCAGGGGTGGACTAGCGGGGGCCCCCAAGAGACCCAGTACTTC.

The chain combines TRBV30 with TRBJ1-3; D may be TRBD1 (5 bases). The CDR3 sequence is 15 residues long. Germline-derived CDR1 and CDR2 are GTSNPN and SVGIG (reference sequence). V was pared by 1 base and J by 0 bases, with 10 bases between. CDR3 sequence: CAWSGRVLSGNTIYF. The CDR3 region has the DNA TGTGCCTGGAGTGGCAGGGTCCTCTCTGGAAACACCATATATTTT.

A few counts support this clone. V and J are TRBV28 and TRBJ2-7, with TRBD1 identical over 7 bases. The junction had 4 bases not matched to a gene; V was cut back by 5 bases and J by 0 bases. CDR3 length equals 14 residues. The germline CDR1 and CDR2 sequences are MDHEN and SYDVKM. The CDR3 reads CASSTGTVSYEQYF. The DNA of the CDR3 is TGTGCCAGCAGTACCGGGACAGTCTCCTACGAGCAGTACTTC.